This record covers a single TCR beta chain. The data derive from a study of glioma-infiltrating T cells. Between the trimmed V and J ends, which lost 3 bases and 1 base, there was a span of 4 bases. The CDR3 extends over 12 amino acids. Germline CDR1 is SGHAT and CDR2 is FQNNGV. TCR alpha and beta CDR3 regions were amplified from RNA using iRepertoire nested multiplex PCR. One entry per CDR3 protein results from TCRdb running MiXCR on the multiplex PCR reads. This sample has under 130,000 distinct CDR3 sequences; about 28% occur once, and the top ten carry 44%. Sequences were obtained from glioma tissue, nonneoplastic brain tissue, or PBMCs (not recorded which). This receptor was taken from a human donor with low-grade glioma or glioblastoma, undergoing nonglioma brain surgery, or in good health (not recorded which). This chain connects TRBV11-2 to TRBJ2-7; D remains unclear. This chain's CDR3 is CASSFQSYEQYF. Written as DNA, the CDR3 is TGTGCCAGCAGCTTTCAGTCCTACGAGCAGTACTTC.